This entry is about one TCR beta chain. The antigen is not known. Germline V lookup: CDR1 MNHEY, CDR2 SVGAGI. The CDR3 is 13 amino acids. Between the trimmed V and J ends, which lost 6 bases and 5 bases, there was a span of 11 bases. The entry originates in a study of lymphopenia after photon versus proton radiotherapy. The repertoire was sequenced with immunoSEQ multiplex PCR; TCRdb's copy has only in-frame clones and lacks some. This table holds under 20,000 clones, over 80% found once. General study results and limits: Post-nadir diversity loss with photons came from oligoclonal expansion, particularly CD8+ Temra cells. Survival link was tested only in deceased patients; proton benefit remains a possibility. In patients who died, overall survival fell as post-nadir TCR diversity dropped more. Relative stability marked proton patients; photon patients lost diversity and naive cells.

This rearrangement joins TRBV6-5 to TRBJ1-5, with D possibly matching TRBD1 (5 bases). The sequencing here drew on peripheral blood, taken from a patient treated with photon-based radiotherapy. The receptor was derived from a man in his sixties with pancreatic cancer. CDR3 sequence: CASRRTNYQPQHF. The CDR3, as DNA: TGTGCCAGCAGAAGGACAAATTATCAGCCCCAGCATTTT.